The 20 T cell receptor beta chains listed next were all sequenced from one sample in a study of T-cell memory formation after mild COVID-19. In TCRdb, the 5' RACE reads were re-called with MiXCR into one record per CDR3 protein. The repertoire consists of hundreds of thousands of distinct CDR3 sequences, with approximately 25% occurring once and the leading ten covering around 13%. The specimen sequenced was PBMCs or a T cell subset sorted from them (not recorded which). The receptors derive from an adult woman who had mild COVID-19 (a few samples of this study predate the infection). Cell type and time point are not known.

This clonotype was observed at least ten times. The junction does not match germline at one end; this may be a read error. The chain uses TRBV5-1 and TRBJ1-2; unclear D gene. CDR1 is SGHRS and CDR2 is YFSETQ in the germline V gene. The CDR3 contains 13 residues. The CDR3 protein is CASSLESGYGYTF. The CDR3 DNA follows: TGTGCCAGCAGCTTGGAATCCGGGTATGGCTACACCTTC.

The chain is built from TRBV6-5 and TRBJ2-7; TRBD2 agrees at 9 bases. The length of the CDR3 is 14 residues. Trimming took 2 bases from V and 4 from J; bases not matched to a gene: 3. Germline-derived CDR1 and CDR2 are MNHEY and SVGAGI. CDR3 coding DNA: TGTGCCAGCAGTTACGCGGGAGGGGAGTACGAGCAGTACTTC. Translated, it gives CASSYAGGEYEQYF.

The table lists this clonotype with a few counts. This chain uses TRBV7-2 with TRBJ2-1; D perhaps matches TRBD1 (6 bases). Germline assignment: CDR1 SGHTA and CDR2 FQGNSA. Trimming pared 1 base from V and 4 bases from J, leaving 8 bases between. This CDR3 has 14 amino acids. The CDR3 is CASSLGQVYNEQFF. CDR3 DNA: TGTGCCAGCAGCTTAGGACAGGTTTACAATGAGCAGTTCTTC.

The J gene is TRBJ2-7, the V gene TRBV18; 9 nucleotides align to TRBD2. CDR3 length equals 15 residues. Germline V lookup: CDR1 KGHSH, CDR2 LQKENI. The V segment lost 3 bases and the J segment 5 bases; nucleotides outside the gene matches: 8. CDR3 region: CASSPPGLARNEQYF. The CDR3, as DNA: TGTGCCAGCTCACCCCCCGGACTAGCGCGTAACGAGCAGTACTTC. Full variable domain (outside the CDR3, taken from reference TRBV18 and TRBJ2-7): NAGVMQNPRHLVRRRGQEARLRCSPMKGHSHVYWYRQLPEEGLKFMVYLQKENIIDESGMPKERFSAEFPKEGPSILRIQQVVRGDSAAYFCASSPPGLARNEQYFGPGTRLTVT.

The table lists this clonotype with a few counts. The chain recombines TRBV7-9 with TRBJ2-1; TRBD1 is a possible D gene (6 bases). Between the trimmed V and J ends, which lost 2 bases and 4 bases, there was a span of 9 bases. Germline assignment: CDR1 SEHNR and CDR2 FQNEAQ (reference sequence). There are 14 residues in the CDR3. The CDR3 DNA reads TGTGCCAGCAGCTTAATTACAGGGTACAATGAGCAGTTCTTC. Its translation is CASSLITGYNEQFF.

This rearrangement joins TRBV20-1 to TRBJ1-1; D is perhaps TRBD1 (6 bases). Germline V gene sequence: CDR1 DFQATT, CDR2 SNEGSKA (reference sequence). Trimming removed 0 bases at V and 7 bases at J, with 9 bases between. The CDR3 is made up of 12 amino acids. CDR3 nucleotide sequence: TGCAGTGCTAGAGATCCACAGGGTGAAGCTTTCTTT. Amino acid sequence: CSARDPQGEAFF.

In this sample, this clonotype turned up a few times. The chain carries TRBV7-2 and TRBJ1-3, with D unclear. V gave up 5 bases and J gave up 4 bases, with 15 bases separating them. The CDR3 runs to 15 residues. Germline loops: CDR1 SGHTA, CDR2 FQGNSA. CDR3 residues: CASSRPAALGNTIYF. DNA of the CDR3: TGTGCCAGCAGCAGGCCCGCGGCGCTGGGAAACACCATATATTTT.

This clonotype was seen at least ten times. This chain joins TRBV11-3 and TRBJ2-1, with 8 bases aligning to TRBD2. Looked up from germline, CDR1 is SGHNT and CDR2 is YENEEA. This CDR3 comprises 16 residues. V shed 1 base and J 4 bases; nucleotides not matched to a gene: 6. CDR3 bases: TGTGCCAGCAGCTTAGTGGGACTAGGGTCTTACAATGAGCAGTTCTTC. Translation gives CASSLVGLGSYNEQFF.

This clonotype has a handful of counts. V usage is TRBV7-3 and J usage is TRBJ2-3; 7 bases align to TRBD1. CDR1 SGHTA and CDR2 FQGTGA come from the germline V gene. J gave up 0 bases and V 4 bases, and 4 bases lay outside the gene matches. This CDR3 contains 15 residues. As DNA, the CDR3 is TGTGCCAGCAGCTCAGACAGGGATAGCACAGATACGCAGTATTTT. Residues: CASSSDRDSTDTQYF.

The table lists this clonotype with a few counts. The chain combines TRBV18 with TRBJ2-7, with D possibly matching TRBD1 (5 bases). This CDR3 spans 15 amino acids. Germline V gives CDR1 KGHSH, CDR2 LQKENI. The germline V and J ends were trimmed by 6 bases and 2 bases, with 17 bases remaining between them. CDR3 residues: CASSPILDSAYEQYF. Written as DNA, the CDR3 is TGTGCCAGCTCCCCAATCCTAGACAGCGCCTACGAGCAGTACTTC.

The rearrangement joins TRBV12-3 or TRBV12-4 to TRBJ2-1; possible D gene TRBD2, 6 bases. The length of the CDR3 is 15 residues. The V end lost 7 bases, the J end lost 7 bases, and 20 bases lay between the germline ends. In DNA form, the CDR3 reads TGTGCCAGCAATCCTCTCGGAGCGGGCATGAATGAGCAGTTCTTC. Translated, it gives CASNPLGAGMNEQFF.

This clonotype has more than one count but fewer than ten. The chain has TRBV11-2 and TRBJ2-1; D remains ambiguous. Germline V CDR1 and CDR2: SGHAT, FQNNGV. The CDR3 spans 16 residues. Trimming stripped 0 bases from V and 1 base from J, with 10 bases between. The CDR3 here is CASSLEAGPSYNEQFF. CDR3 DNA: TGTGCCAGCAGCTTAGAGGCAGGCCCATCCTACAATGAGCAGTTCTTC.

The chain combines TRBV25-1 with TRBJ2-3; 8 positions match TRBD2. The V segment lost 4 bases and the J segment 2 bases; nucleotides outside the gene matches: 5. This CDR3 has 15 amino acids. Germline lookup yields CDR1 MGHDK and CDR2 SYGVNS. The CDR3 DNA reads TGTGCCAGCAGTGCCAGCGGGGGCCTCACAGATACGCAGTATTTT. This translates into CASSASGGLTDTQYF.

This clonotype occurred many times. This rearrangement joins TRBV5-5 to TRBJ2-5; D might be TRBD1 (5 bases). The CDR3 consists of 16 residues. V dropped 3 bases and J dropped 13 bases, with 28 bases sitting between them. The germline gives CDR1 SGHKS, CDR2 YYEKEE (reference sequence). The CDR3: CASSYLATDILGPGYF. The CDR3 nucleotides are TGTGCCAGCAGCTACCTTGCAACGGACATCCTCGGGCCTGGGTACTTC.

The sample holds a few counts of this clonotype. The chain uses TRBV9 and TRBJ2-1; D gene unclear. From germline, CDR1 is SGDLS and CDR2 YYNGEE. V shed 3 bases and J shed 2 bases, with 3 bases lying between them. The CDR3 is made up of 12 amino acids. In DNA form, the CDR3 reads TGTGCCAGCAGCGAAGCCTACAATGAGCAGTTCTTC. Residues: CASSEAYNEQFF.

V is TRBV6-2 or TRBV6-3 and J is TRBJ2-5; 13 bases are a match to TRBD2. Per the germline V gene, CDR1 is MNHEY and CDR2 is SVGEGT. V lost 6 bases and J lost 5; bases outside the gene matches: 9. This CDR3 has 16 amino acids. This CDR3 is CASRKGLAGIMETQYF. DNA for the CDR3: TGTGCCAGCAGAAAGGGACTAGCGGGGATAATGGAGACCCAGTACTTC.

The gene calls are TRBV20-1 and TRBJ2-5, with 14 bases identical to TRBD2. CDR3 length: 15 amino acids. Germline CDR1 reads DFQATT; CDR2 reads SNEGSKA (reference sequence). After removal of 4 bases from V and 7 bases from J, the junction contained 8 bases not matched to a gene. The CDR3 spells CSAKTSGREPGTQYF. The CDR3 DNA reads TGCAGTGCTAAGACTAGCGGGAGGGAACCAGGGACCCAGTACTTC.

This clonotype showed up just a few times. J is TRBJ2-1 and V is TRBV7-2; D gene uncertain. The germline V gene encodes CDR1 SGHTA and CDR2 FQGNSA. Trimming stripped 7 bases from V and 8 bases from J, with 15 bases between. The CDR3 sequence is 13 residues long. The DNA of the CDR3 is TGTGCCAGCACCGATGGCCCACGCCATGAGCAGTTCTTC. Amino acid sequence: CASTDGPRHEQFF.

The V and J genes are TRBV11-2 and TRBJ2-1, with 7 bases lining up with TRBD1. The CDR3 has 15 amino acids. Trimming cost V 6 bases and J 1 base; bases outside gene matches: 6. The germline CDR1 and CDR2 sequences are SGHAT and FQNNGV. In DNA form, the CDR3 reads TGTGCCAGCAGTAGCAGGGGGTTGTCCTACAATGAGCAGTTCTTC. Residues: CASSSRGLSYNEQFF.

This clonotype has a handful of counts. The rearrangement uses TRBV6-4 and TRBJ2-5; 7 bases are shared with TRBD2. The CDR3 spans 13 residues. After removal of 1 base from V and 4 bases from J, the junction contained 0 bases not matched to a gene. CDR1 is MRHNA, CDR2 SNTAGT, per germline. The CDR3 sequence: CASSDWEGETQYF. The CDR3 DNA reads TGTGCCAGCAGTGACTGGGAGGGAGAGACCCAGTACTTC.